These 8 T cell receptor beta chains share one sample of origin, sequenced in a study of blood T cell repertoires in COVID-19. Assay: immunoSEQ multiplex PCR; the TCRdb copy retains only in-frame clones and omits some. The table has around 100,000 clones, 87% seen once. The material sequenced was peripheral blood. Receptors were obtained from a man aged 50-59 years with acute or convalescent COVID-19.

The genes are TRBV2 and TRBJ2-7, with D possibly TRBD2 on 6 matching bases. CDR3 length equals 14 residues. The germline V gene encodes CDR1 SNHLY and CDR2 FYNNEI. Trimming cost V 7 bases and J 2 bases, with 15 bases left between them. DNA of the CDR3: TGTGCCAGCACGAGCGGGCCTTCCCCCTACGAGCAGTACTTC. Its translation: CASTSGPSPYEQYF.

This clone came up once. The chain combines TRBV3-1 (or the pseudogene TRBV3-2) with TRBJ2-7; 7 bases fit TRBD1. Losses at the gene ends were 5 bases for V and 2 bases for J; bases not matched to a gene: 3. This CDR3 has 13 residues. The V gene's germline CDR1 is LGHDT and CDR2 YNNKEL (reference sequence). The CDR3 is CASSGGQAYEQYF. The CDR3, as DNA: TGTGCCAGCAGCGGAGGACAGGCCTACGAGCAGTACTTC.

This clone was seen a handful of times. The rearrangement uses TRBV27 and TRBJ1-2; 9 bases agree with TRBD1. CDR1 and CDR2 from the germline V gene are MNHEY and SMNVEV (reference sequence). The CDR3 runs 15 residues. With 2 bases clipped from V and 5 bases from J, the junction kept 6 bases outside the gene matches. The CDR3 reads CASSLMGQGPYGYTF. The CDR3 DNA is TGTGCCAGCAGTTTAATGGGACAGGGTCCTTATGGCTACACCTTC.

The genes are TRBV11-2 and TRBJ2-1; D possibly corresponds to TRBD2 (6 bases). The V end was cut by 0 bases, the J end by 6 bases, with 9 bases between. This CDR3 has 14 amino acids. Germline V gives CDR1 SGHAT, CDR2 FQNNGV. CDR3 region: CASSLDNGGNEQFF. The CDR3 DNA sequence: TGTGCCAGCAGCTTAGATAACGGGGGCAATGAGCAGTTCTTC.

This chain connects TRBV6-5 to TRBJ1-2; a weak D match, TRBD1 (6 bases). Between the trimmed V and J ends, which lost 7 bases and 3 bases, there was a span of 15 bases. The CDR3 runs 14 residues. Germline V lookup: CDR1 MNHEY, CDR2 SVGAGI. Written as DNA, the CDR3 is TGTGCCAGCACCCTACGGACAGAATACTATGGCTACACCTTC. Its protein is CASTLRTEYYGYTF.

The genes are TRBV10-2 and TRBJ1-2; no firm D call. Deletions cut 8 bases from V and 7 bases from J, with 11 bases between. Germline assignment: CDR1 WSHSY and CDR2 SAAADI. This CDR3 is built from 11 residues. The CDR3 protein is CASRGIGGYTF. CDR3 coding DNA: TGCGCCAGCCGAGGGATCGGTGGCTACACCTTC.

The chain is built from TRBV3-1 (or the pseudogene TRBV3-2) and TRBJ2-2, with a weak D call TRBD1 (6 bases). The V gene lost 4 bases and the J gene lost 6 bases, with 12 bases spanning the gap. Germline assignment: CDR1 LGHDT and CDR2 YNNKEL (reference sequence). The length of the CDR3 is 14 residues. In nucleotides, the CDR3 is TGTGCCAGCAGCCTCCGGGCAGGGGCCGGGGAGCTGTTTTTT. Amino acid sequence: CASSLRAGAGELFF.

This chain uses TRBV7-9 with TRBJ2-1; a weak D match, TRBD1 (5 bases). From germline, CDR1 is SEHNR and CDR2 FQNEAQ (reference sequence). The CDR3 is made up of 12 amino acids. V was trimmed by 3 bases and J by 10 bases, leaving 10 bases between them. This CDR3 is CASSFPKGEQFF. The CDR3, as DNA: TGTGCCAGCAGCTTCCCCAAGGGGGAGCAGTTCTTC.